One and the same sample provided the 26 T cell receptor beta chains below, sequenced in a study of shared clonotypes between healthy human individuals. Some clones are missing from TCRdb's copy, which holds only in-frame ones; the method was immunoSEQ multiplex PCR. This table has fewer than 1.8 million clones, less than 99% appearing once. Sequencing input: naive CD4+ T cells sorted from blood. Noted subset: CD45RA+ positively selected. The receptors shown here come from a young man in good health.

J is TRBJ2-5 and V is TRBV5-1; D might be TRBD1 or TRBD2, each matching 6 bases. The V and J ends lost 0 bases and 1 base respectively, with 10 bases between them. This CDR3 is built from 15 residues. Germline V CDR1 and CDR2: SGHRS, YFSETQ. CDR3 sequence: CASSLEGGPQETQYF. The CDR3, as DNA: TGCGCCAGCAGCTTGGAAGGGGGGCCCCAAGAGACCCAGTACTTC.

The J gene is TRBJ2-5, the V gene TRBV18, with TRBD2 matching 13 bases. This CDR3 has 17 amino acids. The V gene end was trimmed by 3 bases and the J gene end by 7 bases; junction bases not matched to a gene: 11. In germline, CDR1 is KGHSH, CDR2 LQKENI. CDR3 in DNA: TGTGCCAGCTCACCCGGACTAGCGGGAGACTACTGGGGGACCCAGTACTTC. Translation: CASSPGLAGDYWGTQYF.

The genes are TRBV5-1 and TRBJ2-7, with TRBD2 matching 11 bases. J gave up 5 bases and V 1 base, and 2 bases lay outside the gene matches. The CDR3 sequence is 14 residues long. The germline V gene has CDR1 SGHRS and CDR2 YFSETQ. The CDR3 here is CASSLTLAGDEQYF. CDR3 DNA: TGCGCCAGCAGCTTGACACTAGCGGGAGACGAGCAGTACTTC.

The CDR3 DNA reads as TGTGCCAGCAGCCCGGGCTACGAGCAGTACTTC. Protein product: CASSPGYEQYF. The chain uses TRBV7-8 and TRBJ2-7; D remains ambiguous. Germline V CDR1 and CDR2: SGHVS, FQNEAQ. Trimming removed 5 bases at V and 3 bases at J, with 5 bases between. CDR3 length: 11 residues.

The rearrangement links TRBV10-3 to TRBJ1-2; 12 bases fit TRBD1. Germline V gene data show CDR1 as ENHRY and CDR2 as SYGVKD. The CDR3 sequence is 15 residues long. The ends lost 3 bases at V and 5 bases at J; junction bases unmatched: 4. This CDR3 reads CAISDRDRGLYGYTF. The CDR3 DNA sequence: TGTGCCATCAGTGATCGGGACAGGGGGCTATATGGCTACACCTTC.

The V gene is TRBV5-1, the J gene TRBJ2-1, with D tentatively TRBD1 (6 bases). Germline V gene sequence: CDR1 SGHRS, CDR2 YFSETQ. The CDR3 has 15 amino acids. V was pared by 4 bases and J by 8 bases, with 19 bases between. The CDR3 bases are TGCGCCAGCAGCCTGAGGGGGACATACAACGATGAGCAGTTCTTC. It is translated as CASSLRGTYNDEQFF.

The gene calls are TRBV7-2 and TRBJ2-7, with 8 bases aligning to TRBD2. CDR1 and CDR2 (germline): SGHTA, FQGNSA. With V trimmed by 1 base and J by 5 bases, 4 bases remained unmatched. The CDR3 contains 14 residues. The CDR3 bases are TGTGCCAGCAGCTTAGTGGCGGGAGGTAACGAGCAGTACTTC. Amino acid sequence: CASSLVAGGNEQYF.

The CDR3 here is CASSSTSATNEKLFF. For the CDR3, the DNA is TGTGCCAGCAGTTCCACCAGCGCAACTAATGAAAAACTGTTTTTT. J is TRBJ1-4 and V is TRBV28, with D unresolved. V shed 4 bases and J shed 0 bases, with 9 bases lying between them. CDR3 length equals 15 residues. The germline CDR1 and CDR2 sequences are MDHEN and SYDVKM.

The chain couples TRBV9 to TRBJ2-5, with TRBD2 matching over 7 bases. V dropped 2 bases and J dropped 1; count of bases not matched to a gene: 5. The germline V gene encodes CDR1 SGDLS and CDR2 YYNGEE. The CDR3 covers 15 residues. The CDR3 DNA sequence: TGTGCCAGCAGCGTGGGGGGGAACCTCCAAGAGACCCAGTACTTC. Residues: CASSVGGNLQETQYF. Full variable domain (rest looked up from reference TRBV9 and TRBJ2-5): DSGVTQTPKHLITATGQRVTLRCSPRSGDLSVYWYQQSLDQGLQFLIQYYNGEERAKGNILERFSAQQFPDLHSELNLSSLELGDSALYFCASSVGGNLQETQYFGPGTRLLVL.

The gene calls are TRBV5-6 and TRBJ2-7, with 7 positions matching TRBD1. The CDR3 totals 14 residues. Germline V CDR1 and CDR2: SGHDT, YYEEEE. Germline trimming cut 1 base from V and 3 bases from J; bases unmatched to any gene: 4. CDR3 nucleotides: TGTGCCAGCAGCTTGAAAGGGGGCGGCTACGAGCAGTACTTC. Protein product: CASSLKGGGYEQYF.

The CDR3 DNA reads TGTGCCAGCAGGCGGAGAGCTCCCTACGAGCAGTACTTC. Its protein is CASRRRAPYEQYF. The genes are TRBV5-8 and TRBJ2-7; D gene unclear. Germline CDR1 SGHTS, CDR2 YDEGEE. V lost 5 bases and J 2 bases, leaving 11 bases between the germline ends. The CDR3 covers 13 residues.

The gene calls are TRBV6-1 and TRBJ1-2; TRBD1 aligns across 7 bases. V trimming: 4 bases; J trimming: 4 bases; junction bases outside the gene matches: 9. This CDR3 has 15 amino acids. CDR1 is MNHNS and CDR2 is SASEGT in the germline V gene. CDR3 sequence (DNA): TGTGCCAGCAGTGGGATATGGGACAGTTTCTATGGCTACACCTTC. Translating it yields CASSGIWDSFYGYTF.

The rearrangement uses TRBV28 and TRBJ1-2, with 7 bases lining up with TRBD1. The CDR3 extends over 14 amino acids. Losses at the gene ends were 2 bases for V and 5 bases for J; bases not matched to a gene: 5. From germline, CDR1 is MDHEN and CDR2 SYDVKM. Here the CDR3 reads CASSLTGEGYGYTF. CDR3 bases: TGTGCCAGCAGTTTAACAGGGGAAGGGTATGGCTACACCTTC.

The chain uses TRBV7-6 and TRBJ2-2; TRBD2 aligns across 12 bases. Germline V gene data show CDR1 as SGHVS and CDR2 as FNYEAQ. Trimming cost V 5 bases and J 6 bases; bases outside gene matches: 7. The CDR3 spans 16 residues. CDR3 DNA: TGTGCCAGCAGCCCACTAGCGGGAGGCTCATCCGGGGAGCTGTTTTTT. It specifies CASSPLAGGSSGELFF.

The genes are TRBV18 and TRBJ2-5; 10 bases agree with TRBD1. CDR3 length equals 16 residues. Germline assignment: CDR1 KGHSH and CDR2 LQKENI. After removal of 1 base from V and 5 bases from J, the junction contained 7 bases not matched to a gene. CDR3 sequence (DNA): TGTGCCAGCTCACCACTCGGGACAGGGGTTCTGGAGACCCAGTACTTC. Translated, it gives CASSPLGTGVLETQYF.

CDR3 residues: CASSSYGGLNTGELFF. In nucleotides, the CDR3 is TGCGCCAGCAGCTCATACGGGGGTCTGAACACCGGGGAGCTGTTTTTT. The rearrangement joins TRBV5-1 to TRBJ2-2; TRBD2 might be the D (6 bases). CDR1 SGHRS and CDR2 YFSETQ come from the germline V gene. Trimming took off 3 bases at V and 1 base at J, with 13 bases between the two ends. The CDR3 runs 16 residues.

The rearrangement links TRBV7-6 to TRBJ2-3; the D gene is possibly TRBD1 (7 bases). Trimming took 1 base from V and 3 from J, leaving 14 bases between them. The CDR3 extends over 16 amino acids. Germline V CDR1 and CDR2: SGHVS, FNYEAQ. The CDR3 DNA sequence: TGTGCCAGCAGCTTAGGTGGAGGGGGCAGGACAGATACGCAGTATTTT. Translating it yields CASSLGGGGRTDTQYF.

V is TRBV7-2 and J is TRBJ2-2; TRBD2 matches 9 bases. The CDR3 consists of 15 residues. Germline CDR1 is SGHTA and CDR2 is FQGNSA. J gave up 10 bases and V 9 bases, and 15 bases lay outside the gene matches. The CDR3 nucleotides are TGTGCCAGTGTTTTAACCGGGACTAGCCCAATGGAGCTGTTTTTT. This codes for CASVLTGTSPMELFF. The full variable domain, completed using reference TRBV7-2 and TRBJ2-2, is GAGVSQSPSNKVTEKGKDVELRCDPISGHTALYWYRQSLGQGLEFLIYFQGNSAPDKSGLPSDRFSAERTGGSVSTLTIQRTQQEDSAVYLCASVLTGTSPMELFFGEGSRLTVL.

V and J are TRBV4-3 and TRBJ2-1, with TRBD1 matching 8 bases. Unmatched junction bases numbered 7, after V lost 6 bases and J lost 6 bases. Germline V gene lookup returns CDR1 LGHNA and CDR2 YSLEER. The CDR3 sequence is 14 residues long. The CDR3 sequence is CASSRTTGGNEQFF. The CDR3 nucleotides read TGCGCCAGCAGTCGAACAACAGGGGGCAATGAGCAGTTCTTC.

The chain couples TRBV5-1 to TRBJ2-7; D may be TRBD1 or TRBD2 (9 bases each). The V gene's germline CDR1 is SGHRS and CDR2 YFSETQ. V was shortened by 4 bases and J by 2 bases, with 40 bases between the two germline ends. This CDR3 has 23 residues. In nucleotides, the CDR3 is TGCGCCAGCAGCAAAGCATCGGGACAGGGCGTAGCGACTAGCGGTACTTATCCCTACGAGCAGTACTTC. Its translation: CASSKASGQGVATSGTYPYEQYF.

The chain carries TRBV15 and TRBJ2-7; tentative D call: TRBD2 (5 bases). Trimming took off 6 bases at V and 6 bases at J, with 15 bases between the two ends. CDR1 and CDR2 (germline): LNHNV, YYDKDF (reference sequence). CDR3 size: 13 residues. The CDR3 sequence is CATSPGWRVEQYF. CDR3 coding DNA: TGTGCCACCAGTCCGGGATGGCGCGTCGAGCAGTACTTC.

This chain joins TRBV27 and TRBJ2-1; 7 bases match TRBD2. With 6 bases clipped from V and 11 bases from J, the junction kept 16 bases outside the gene matches. CDR1 and CDR2 (germline): MNHEY, SMNVEV (reference sequence). CDR3 length equals 15 residues. Here the CDR3 DNA reads TGTGCCAGCAGCCCTACTAGAGGGACTACAGATAAGCAGTTCTTC. It specifies CASSPTRGTTDKQFF.

The chain uses TRBV10-1 and TRBJ1-5; D gene uncertain. Germline V gene lookup returns CDR1 WNHNN and CDR2 SYGVQD (reference sequence). V was pared by 3 bases and J by 4 bases, with 7 bases between. This CDR3 is 13 amino acids long. CDR3 coding DNA: TGCGCCAGCAGTGACGGCCTGAATCAGCCCCAGCATTTT. Encoded protein: CASSDGLNQPQHF.

On this clone: Other DNA sequences of this sample code for an identical CDR3. This chain joins TRBV9 and TRBJ2-1; no definite D call. Germline CDR1 SGDLS, CDR2 YYNGEE. The CDR3 covers 14 residues. Trimming stripped 0 bases from V and 3 bases from J, with 7 bases between. The CDR3 here is CASSVEGFYNEQFF. The CDR3 DNA reads TGTGCCAGCAGCGTAGAGGGATTCTACAATGAGCAGTTCTTC. The full variable domain, its missing parts supplied by reference TRBV9 and TRBJ2-1, is DSGVTQTPKHLITATGQRVTLRCSPRSGDLSVYWYQQSLDQGLQFLIQYYNGEERAKGNILERFSAQQFPDLHSELNLSSLELGDSALYFCASSVEGFYNEQFFGPGTRLTVL.

CDR3 DNA sequence: TGTGCCATCGGGCCAGGCACTAATGAAAAACTGTTTTTT. Its translation is CAIGPGTNEKLFF. The chain links TRBV10-3 to TRBJ1-4; D remains ambiguous. Looked up from germline, CDR1 is ENHRY and CDR2 is SYGVKD. Trimming removed 8 bases from V and 2 bases from J, with 9 bases in between. There are 13 residues in the CDR3.

The table lists this clone with a count of one. V usage is TRBV9 and J usage is TRBJ2-5; D is possibly TRBD1 (6 bases). V was cut by 3 bases and J by 5 bases, with 11 bases left in between. The CDR3 totals 13 residues. Germline V gives CDR1 SGDLS, CDR2 YYNGEE. The DNA for the CDR3 is TGTGCCAGCAGCGCACAGGGTGGGGAGACCCAGTACTTC. Translation: CASSAQGGETQYF.